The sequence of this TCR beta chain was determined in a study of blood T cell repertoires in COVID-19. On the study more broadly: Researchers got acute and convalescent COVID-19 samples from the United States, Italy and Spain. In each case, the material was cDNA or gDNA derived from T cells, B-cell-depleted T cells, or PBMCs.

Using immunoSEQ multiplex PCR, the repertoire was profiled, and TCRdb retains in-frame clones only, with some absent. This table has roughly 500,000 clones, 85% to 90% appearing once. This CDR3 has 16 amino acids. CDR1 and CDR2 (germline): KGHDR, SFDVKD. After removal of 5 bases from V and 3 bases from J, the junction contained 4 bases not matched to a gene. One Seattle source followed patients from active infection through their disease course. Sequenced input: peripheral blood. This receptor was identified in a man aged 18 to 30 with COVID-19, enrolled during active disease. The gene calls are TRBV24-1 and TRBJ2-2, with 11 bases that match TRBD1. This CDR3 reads CATSGPGQGDTGELFF. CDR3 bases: TGTGCCACCAGTGGCCCGGGACAGGGGGACACCGGGGAGCTGTTTTTT.